This T cell receptor (beta chain) was sequenced for a study of OX40 agonist ivuxolimab in advanced cancers. Study-level information: Across the patients, intravenous ivuxolimab was delivered every 2 weeks at 0.01 to 10 mg/kg. The study enrolled dose-escalation patients with hepatocellular carcinoma, melanoma, renal cell or head and neck cancer. The group had a mean age of approximately 60 years, ranged from about 20 to 79, and was 80% to 85% male.

Deletions cut 7 bases from V and 0 bases from J, with 19 bases between. Germline V gives CDR1 LNHDA, CDR2 SQIVND (reference sequence). The CDR3 totals 17 residues. Data came from immunoSEQ multiplex PCR; TCRdb stores just in-frame clones and leaves some out. The repertoire consists of some 48,000 clones, with around 90% occurring once and the leading ten covering approximately 6.8%. The clonotype was recovered from an adult with an advanced solid tumor such as melanoma, head and neck, liver or kidney cancer. The chain joins TRBV19 to TRBJ2-1; D may be TRBD2 (5 bases). Sequenced material: CD4+ or CD8+ T cells sorted from blood, taken in a trial of the OX40 agonist ivuxolimab. The DNA for the CDR3 is TGTGCCAGTACCTACAGTGCGTTTGGGAGCTCCTACAATGAGCAGTTCTTC. It encodes CASTYSAFGSSYNEQFF.